This paragraph reports one TCR beta chain. What it recognizes is unknown. The data originate from a study of long-term antiretroviral therapy in people with HIV. Version v3.0 of the immunoSEQ assay ran at survey level. Clones were sequenced by immunoSEQ multiplex PCR, and TCRdb holds only the in-frame ones, with some missing. The sample has roughly 29,000 clones; around 96% are singletons. Study conclusions and caveats: Upon ART, diversity increased but remained lower than transplant donor controls.

Germline CDR1 and CDR2: KGHSH and LQKENI. Trimming removed 6 bases from V and 1 base from J, with 15 bases in between. CDR3 length equals 16 residues. No fewer than two post-ART and no fewer than one pre-ART PBMC samples existed for each donor. Every sample had about 0.95-10 million cryopreserved PBMC in it before DNA extraction. V is TRBV18 and J is TRBJ2-2; TRBD1 or TRBD2 may be the D gene (6 bases each). The source was unsorted PBMCs, collected more than 6 years after starting antiretroviral therapy. The clonotype was recovered from a man aged 30 to 39 with HIV. The CDR3 here is CASSPFGGLNTGELFF. The CDR3 region has the DNA TGTGCCAGCTCCCCTTTTGGGGGGCTGAACACCGGGGAGCTGTTTTTT.